The 2 T cell receptor beta chains reported below all come from one sample, sequenced in a study of blood T cell repertoires in COVID-19. Profiling relied on immunoSEQ multiplex PCR, and the TCRdb table lists in-frame clones only, not all of them. The data hold some 64,000 clones, with about 88% observed a single time. Material for sequencing was peripheral blood. These receptors all stem from a man between 65 and 85 years old with acute or convalescent COVID-19.

This clone was recorded once. This chain connects TRBV30 to TRBJ1-4, with D hard to call. V lost 2 bases and J 6 bases, leaving 7 bases between the germline ends. The CDR3 covers 12 residues. Germline values: CDR1 GTSNPN, CDR2 SVGIG (reference sequence). The CDR3 is CAWSYGDEKLFF. The CDR3 coding sequence is TGTGCCTGGAGTTACGGGGATGAAAAACTGTTTTTT.

The chain carries TRBV11-2 and TRBJ2-1; TRBD2 matches at 15 bases. Germline lookup yields CDR1 SGHAT and CDR2 FQNNGV. V lost 2 bases, J lost 7 bases, and 12 bases stayed unmatched. The CDR3 is made up of 19 amino acids. For the CDR3, the DNA is TGTGCCAGCAGCTTAATCAGGACTAGCGGGGGGGCGAGTCGGAATGAGCAGTTCTTC. This translates into CASSLIRTSGGASRNEQFF. Full variable domain (missing parts from reference TRBV11-2 and TRBJ2-1): EAGVAQSPRYKIIEKRQSVAFWCNPISGHATLYWYQQILGQGPKLLIQFQNNGVVDDSQLPKDRFSAERLKGVDSTLKIQPAKLEDSAVYLCASSLIRTSGGASRNEQFFGPGTRLTVL.